These 6 T cell receptor beta chains were all obtained from the same sample, sequenced in a study of T cells after yellow fever vaccination. TCRdb reprocessed the 5' RACE reads via MiXCR and lists one record per CDR3 protein. The sample holds tens of thousands of distinct CDR3 sequences, 7% to 9% seen once. This material consisted of CD8+ T cells sorted from PBMCs, taken less than 18 days after the first yellow fever vaccination. All receptors derive from a man aged 18 to 29 who received the YFV17D yellow fever vaccine.

This clonotype was found many times. The chain links TRBV13 to TRBJ1-5; no firm D call. Trimming pared 0 bases from V and 1 base from J, leaving 16 bases between. The CDR3 spans 18 residues. The germline V gene has CDR1 PRHDT and CDR2 FYEKMQ (reference sequence). The CDR3, as DNA: TGTGCCAGCAGCTTAGGGAAGGACCCCCTAGGGAGCAATCAGCCCCAGCATTTT. Encoded protein: CASSLGKDPLGSNQPQHF.

This clonotype was seen at least ten times. The genes are TRBV9 and TRBJ1-2; D is perhaps TRBD1 (6 bases). CDR3 length equals 14 residues. Germline CDR1 is SGDLS and CDR2 is YYNGEE. The V end was cut by 0 bases, the J end by 8 bases, with 14 bases between. CDR3 in amino acids: CASSVAGEVRGYTF. The CDR3 DNA reads as TGTGCCAGCAGCGTAGCAGGGGAAGTACGCGGCTACACCTTC.

This clonotype was counted many times. DNA for the CDR3: TGTGCCAGCAGCTTAGGAGGGTCGATGAACACTGAAGCTTTCTTT. Translating gives CASSLGGSMNTEAFF. The V call is TRBV7-8, the J call TRBJ1-1; D gene uncertain. The germline V gene has CDR1 SGHVS and CDR2 FQNEAQ. V was trimmed by 1 base and J by 0 bases, leaving 9 bases between them. The CDR3 has 15 amino acids.

This clonotype was observed many times. This chain connects TRBV12-3 or TRBV12-4 to TRBJ1-5, with no clear D. Trimming cost V 5 bases and J 0 bases, with 5 bases left between them. The CDR3 runs 13 residues. The CDR3 DNA reads TGTGCCAGCAGTCAAACTAGCAATCAGCCCCAGCATTTT. Translation: CASSQTSNQPQHF.

This clonotype was seen at least ten times. The chain couples TRBV4-2 to TRBJ2-1, with TRBD1 matching over 7 bases. V lost 4 bases to trimming and J lost 1 base; unmatched junction nucleotides: 7. Germline lookup yields CDR1 LGHNA and CDR2 YNFKEQ. This CDR3 spans 16 amino acids. The CDR3 DNA sequence: TGTGCCAGCAGCCCGGGACAGCGATTTTCCTACAATGAGCAGTTCTTC. It encodes CASSPGQRFSYNEQFF.

This clonotype was counted at least ten times. V is TRBV11-2 and J is TRBJ2-5; D could derive from TRBD1 or TRBD2 (5 bases each). The V and J ends lost 4 bases and 2 bases respectively, with 17 bases between them. There are 16 residues in the CDR3. The germline V gene encodes CDR1 SGHAT and CDR2 FQNNGV. The DNA for the CDR3 is TGTGCCAGCAGCTCCCGCGTTAGGGACGGGCAAGAGACCCAGTACTTC. Translation gives CASSSRVRDGQETQYF.